The 7 T cell receptor beta chains in this list originate from one sample, sequenced in a study of T cells in Graves' hyperthyroidism and ophthalmopathy. TCR beta CDR3 regions were amplified from RNA transcripts. First-round RT-PCR of the TCR CDR3 relied on the HTBI primer set. Via MiXCR, TCRdb re-called the multiplex PCR reads, giving one row per CDR3 protein. The sample has roughly 570,000 distinct CDR3 sequences; under 60% are singletons. Sequenced material: peripheral blood or thyroid tissue (not recorded which). The receptors shown here come from a woman between 18 and 30 years old with Graves' hyperthyroidism.

The chain links TRBV28 to TRBJ2-5, with a possible D match to TRBD1 (8 bases). The ends were cut back, 5 bases at V and 4 bases at J, with 26 bases in the middle. The germline V gene has CDR1 MDHEN and CDR2 SYDVKM. This CDR3 has 18 residues. DNA for the CDR3: TGTGCCAGCAGTGGGGACAGGATCGGGGTGGCTAGCGGAGAGACCCAGTACTTC. The encoded protein is CASSGDRIGVASGETQYF.

The sample holds many counts of this clonotype. The gene calls are TRBV13 and TRBJ1-3; the D is unclear. The CDR3 totals 13 residues. CDR1 and CDR2 from the germline V gene are PRHDT and FYEKMQ (reference sequence). Trimming removed 4 bases from V and 1 base from J, with 5 bases in between. CDR3 in amino acids: CASSWASGNTIYF. CDR3 in DNA: TGTGCCAGCAGCTGGGCATCTGGAAACACCATATATTTT.

The chain is built from TRBV24-1 and TRBJ2-7; 9 bases are a match to TRBD1. CDR1 and CDR2 (germline): KGHDR, SFDVKD. J gave up 3 bases and V 2 bases, and 10 bases lay outside the gene matches. The CDR3 sequence is 17 residues long. In DNA form, the CDR3 reads TGTGCCACCAGTGATTGGGGGACAGGGAGTAAATTCTACGAGCAGTACTTC. Amino acids: CATSDWGTGSKFYEQYF.

This clonotype was observed many times. The V call is TRBV7-9, the J call TRBJ1-3, with no clear D. Germline V CDR1 and CDR2: SEHNR, FQNEAQ (reference sequence). The CDR3 sequence is 12 residues long. The V gene lost 5 bases and the J gene lost 3 bases, with 5 bases spanning the gap. The CDR3 DNA follows: TGTGCCAGCAGCCCACTTGGAAACACCATATATTTT. The encoded protein is CASSPLGNTIYF.

Turning to this clonotype: A junction boundary mismatches the germline segment, possibly from a read error. The chain carries TRBV9 and TRBJ2-6; unclear D gene. Germline values: CDR1 SGDLS, CDR2 YYNGEE. The CDR3 contains 13 residues. The DNA for the CDR3 is TGTGCCAGCAGCGTAGAGGGAACGAACACTGAAGCTTTC. Translated: CASSVEGTNTEAF.

The V call is TRBV7-8, the J call TRBJ1-1, with 7 bases matching TRBD1. Trimming took 2 bases from V and 10 from J; bases not matched to a gene: 7. The CDR3 covers 13 residues. Germline V gene sequence: CDR1 SGHVS, CDR2 FQNEAQ. CDR3 bases: TGTGCCAGCAGCTTACTTCAGGGGGTAGGAGCTTTCTTT. This gives the protein CASSLLQGVGAFF.

V is TRBV19 and J is TRBJ1-2, with D perhaps matching TRBD1 (6 bases). The CDR3 has 13 residues. Trimming cost V 3 bases and J 8 bases, with 13 bases left between them. Per the germline V gene, CDR1 is LNHDA and CDR2 is SQIVND (reference sequence). In DNA, the CDR3 is TGTGCCAGTAGTATGAGTGGGACACTGGGCTACACCTTC. Protein: CASSMSGTLGYTF.